What follows is one T cell receptor beta chain and its context. Its antigen is not known. The authors sorted CD4+ naive, central memory, regulatory and stem cell-like memory cells via CD45RO/CCR7/CD25/CD127/CD95/CD27. All of the isolated RNA was reverse transcribed, so expressed TCRB transcripts were sequenced. Sequencing was performed with immunoSEQ multiplex PCR; in TCRdb, only in-frame clones are kept and a portion is missing. The sample holds over 150,000 clones, around 7.8% seen once. This sample is drawn from a study of beta chain features in type 1 diabetes. Study-level findings and limits: It was possible that PCR favored shorter templates, equally so in patients and controls. Significant though moderate, a shortening of TCRB CDR3s appeared in all four CD4+ subsets of Type 1 diabetes patients.

CDR3 length: 12 residues. Germline V gives CDR1 SGHTA, CDR2 FQGNSA. Trimming pared 2 bases from V and 7 bases from J, leaving 6 bases between. The chain joins TRBV7-2 to TRBJ1-3; no definite D call. The sequenced sample consisted of central memory CD4+ T cells from blood. This receptor was identified in a woman aged 40 to 55 with type 1 diabetes. CDR3 nucleotide sequence: TGTGCCAGCAGCTTAAGCTCGAACACCATATATTTT. Its translation is CASSLSSNTIYF. Full variable domain (missing parts from reference TRBV7-2 and TRBJ1-3): GAGVSQSPSNKVTEKGKDVELRCDPISGHTALYWYRQSLGQGLEFLIYFQGNSAPDKSGLPSDRFSAERTGGSVSTLTIQRTQQEDSAVYLCASSLSSNTIYFGEGSWLTVV.